Given below is one T cell receptor beta chain in context. Its antigen is unknown. One end of the junction does not line up with germline, which may come from a read error. CDR1 and CDR2 from the germline V gene are SNHLY and FYNNEI. The CDR3 runs 15 residues. The data were taken from a study of blood T cells in healthy people across ages. The study, taken as a whole, reports: Estimated diversity, derived from one million T cells, was regarded as an underestimate. With donor CMV status unknown, expanded clonotype changes were possibly confounded. Naive and antigen-experienced cells could not be conclusively compared, given unsorted PBMCs.

The authors ran a second PCR of 7 to 11 cycles using a sample-barcoded 5' primer and a J-beta primer mix. Unique molecular identifiers of 12 random nucleotides labeled each cDNA. TCRdb used MiXCR to reprocess the 5' RACE reads, holding one entry per CDR3 protein. The data show 1.5 million to 2 million distinct CDR3 sequences, 25% to 30% seen once. The chain links TRBV2 to TRBJ1-2, with TRBD1 as a possible D gene (5 bases). Sequencing input: blood. The origin of this receptor is a woman in her 30s in good health. The CDR3, as DNA: TGTGCCAGCAGTGAAGCCCTACGGGGGTTCAGTGGCTGCACCTTC. Amino acid sequence: CASSEALRGFSGCTF.